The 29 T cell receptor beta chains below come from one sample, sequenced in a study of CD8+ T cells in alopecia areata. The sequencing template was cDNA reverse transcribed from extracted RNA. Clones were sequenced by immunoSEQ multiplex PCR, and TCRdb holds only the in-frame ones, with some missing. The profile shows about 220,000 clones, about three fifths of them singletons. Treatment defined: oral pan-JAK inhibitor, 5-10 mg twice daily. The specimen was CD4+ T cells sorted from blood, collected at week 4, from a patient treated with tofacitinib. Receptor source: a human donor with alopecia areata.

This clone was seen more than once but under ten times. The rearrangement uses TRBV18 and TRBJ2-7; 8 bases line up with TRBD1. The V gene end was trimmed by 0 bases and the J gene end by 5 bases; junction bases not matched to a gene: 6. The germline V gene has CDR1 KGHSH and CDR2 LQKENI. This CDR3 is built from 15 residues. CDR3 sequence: CASSPPHRGVDEQYF. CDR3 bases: TGTGCCAGCTCACCACCGCACAGGGGGGTCGACGAGCAGTACTTC.

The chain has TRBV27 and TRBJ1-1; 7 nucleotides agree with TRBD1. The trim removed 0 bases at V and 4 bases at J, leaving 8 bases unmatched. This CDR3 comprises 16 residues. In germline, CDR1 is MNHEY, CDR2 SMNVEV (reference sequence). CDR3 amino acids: CASSLSYIRDSTEAFF. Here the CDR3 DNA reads TGTGCCAGCAGTTTATCGTACATCCGGGACAGCACTGAAGCTTTCTTT.

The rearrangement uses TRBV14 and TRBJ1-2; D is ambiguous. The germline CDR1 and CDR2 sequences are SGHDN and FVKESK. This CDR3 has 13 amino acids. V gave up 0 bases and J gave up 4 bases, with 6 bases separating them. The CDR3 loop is CASSQDPFYGYTF. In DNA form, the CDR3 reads TGTGCCAGCAGCCAAGACCCATTCTATGGCTACACCTTC. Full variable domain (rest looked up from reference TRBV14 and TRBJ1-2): EAGVTQFPSHSVIEKGQTVTLRCDPISGHDNLYWYRRVMGKEIKFLLHFVKESKQDESGMPNNRFLAERTGGTYSTLKVQPAELEDSGVYFCASSQDPFYGYTFGSGTRLTVV.

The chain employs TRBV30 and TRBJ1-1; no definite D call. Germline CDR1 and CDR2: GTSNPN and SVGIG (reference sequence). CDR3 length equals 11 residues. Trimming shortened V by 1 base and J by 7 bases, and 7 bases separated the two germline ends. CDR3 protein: CAWSGKVEAFF. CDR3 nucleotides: TGTGCCTGGAGTGGCAAAGTTGAAGCTTTCTTT.

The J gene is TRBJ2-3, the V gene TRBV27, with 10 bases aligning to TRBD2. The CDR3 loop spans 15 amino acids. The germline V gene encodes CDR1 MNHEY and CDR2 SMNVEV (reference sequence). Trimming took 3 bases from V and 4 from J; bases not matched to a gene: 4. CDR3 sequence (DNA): TGTGCCAGCAGTTTGGGGACTAGCGAGGCAGATACGCAGTATTTT. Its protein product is CASSLGTSEADTQYF.

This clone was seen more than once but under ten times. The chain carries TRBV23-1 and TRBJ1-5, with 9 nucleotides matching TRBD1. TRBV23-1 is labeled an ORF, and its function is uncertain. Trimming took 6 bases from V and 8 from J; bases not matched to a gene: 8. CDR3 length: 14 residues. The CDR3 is CASRGQGPLEPQHF. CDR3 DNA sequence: TGCGCCAGCAGGGGACAGGGTCCGTTGGAGCCCCAGCATTTT.

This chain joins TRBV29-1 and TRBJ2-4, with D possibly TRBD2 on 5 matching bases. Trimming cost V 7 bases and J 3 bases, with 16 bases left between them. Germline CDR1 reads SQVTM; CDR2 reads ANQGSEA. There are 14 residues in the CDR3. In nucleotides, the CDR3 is TGCAGCGGGCTAAGACGGGATAACAAAAACATTCAGTACTTC. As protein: CSGLRRDNKNIQYF. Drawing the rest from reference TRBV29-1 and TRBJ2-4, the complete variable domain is SAVISQKPSRDICQRGTSLTIQCQVDSQVTMMFWYRQQPGQSLTLIATANQGSEATYESGFVIDKFPISRPNLTFSTLTVSNMSPEDSSIYLCSGLRRDNKNIQYFGAGTRLSVL.

The CDR3 loop reads CASSYGGSGANVLTF. In DNA form, the CDR3 reads TGTGCCAGCAGCTACGGGGGCTCTGGGGCCAACGTCCTGACTTTC. This chain uses TRBV28 with TRBJ2-6; a weak D match, TRBD2 (6 bases). CDR1 is MDHEN and CDR2 is SYDVKM in the germline V gene. Trimming removed 6 bases from V and 0 bases from J, with 9 bases in between. The CDR3 runs to 15 residues.

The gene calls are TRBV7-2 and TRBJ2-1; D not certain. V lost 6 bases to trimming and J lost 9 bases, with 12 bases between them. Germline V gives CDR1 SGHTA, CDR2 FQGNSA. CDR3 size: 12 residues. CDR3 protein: CASSSYTGEQFF. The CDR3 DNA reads TGTGCCAGCAGTTCCTATACCGGTGAGCAGTTCTTC.

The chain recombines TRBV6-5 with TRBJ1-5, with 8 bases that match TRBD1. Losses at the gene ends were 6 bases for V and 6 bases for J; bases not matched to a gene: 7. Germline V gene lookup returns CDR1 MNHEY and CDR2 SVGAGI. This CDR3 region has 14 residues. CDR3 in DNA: TGTGCCAGCAGACGGACAGGGCAGGGTCAGCCCCAGCATTTT. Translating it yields CASRRTGQGQPQHF.

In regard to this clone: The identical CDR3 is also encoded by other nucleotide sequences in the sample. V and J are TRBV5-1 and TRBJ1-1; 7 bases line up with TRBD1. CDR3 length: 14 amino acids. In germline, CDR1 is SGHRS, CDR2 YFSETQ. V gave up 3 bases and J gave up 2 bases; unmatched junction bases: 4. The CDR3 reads CASSSGQPNTEAFF. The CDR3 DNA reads TGCGCCAGCAGCTCGGGACAGCCCAACACTGAAGCTTTCTTT.

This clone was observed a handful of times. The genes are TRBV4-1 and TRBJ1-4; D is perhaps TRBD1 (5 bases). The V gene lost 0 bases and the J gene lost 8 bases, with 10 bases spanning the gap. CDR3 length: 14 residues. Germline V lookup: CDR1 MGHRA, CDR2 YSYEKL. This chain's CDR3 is CASSQDRAGEKLFF. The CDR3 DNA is TGCGCCAGCAGCCAAGACAGGGCAGGAGAAAAACTGTTTTTT.

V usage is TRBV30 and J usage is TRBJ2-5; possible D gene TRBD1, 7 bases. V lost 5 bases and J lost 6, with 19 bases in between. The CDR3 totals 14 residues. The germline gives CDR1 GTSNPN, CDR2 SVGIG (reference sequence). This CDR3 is CAWDRVWGAQTQYF. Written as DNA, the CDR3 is TGTGCCTGGGACAGGGTTTGGGGGGCGCAGACCCAGTACTTC.

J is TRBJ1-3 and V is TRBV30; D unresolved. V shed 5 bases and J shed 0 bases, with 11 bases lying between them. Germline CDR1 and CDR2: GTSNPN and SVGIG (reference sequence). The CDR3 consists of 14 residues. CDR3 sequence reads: CAWSLAVSGNTIYF. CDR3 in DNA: TGTGCCTGGTCGTTAGCAGTCTCTGGAAACACCATATATTTT.

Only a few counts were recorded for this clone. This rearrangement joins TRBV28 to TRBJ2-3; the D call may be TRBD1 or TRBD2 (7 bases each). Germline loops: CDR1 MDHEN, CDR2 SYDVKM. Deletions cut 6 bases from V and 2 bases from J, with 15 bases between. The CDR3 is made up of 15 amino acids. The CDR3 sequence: CASSNDRDYTDTQYF. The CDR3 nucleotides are TGTGCCAGCAGCAATGACAGGGACTACACAGATACGCAGTATTTT.

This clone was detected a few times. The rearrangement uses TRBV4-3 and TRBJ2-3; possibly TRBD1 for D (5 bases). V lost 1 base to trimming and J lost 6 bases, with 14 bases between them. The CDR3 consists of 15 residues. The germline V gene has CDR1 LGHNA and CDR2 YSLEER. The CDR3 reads CASSQVGPQTDTQYF. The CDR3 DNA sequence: TGCGCCAGCAGCCAAGTGGGGCCGCAAACGGATACGCAGTATTTT.

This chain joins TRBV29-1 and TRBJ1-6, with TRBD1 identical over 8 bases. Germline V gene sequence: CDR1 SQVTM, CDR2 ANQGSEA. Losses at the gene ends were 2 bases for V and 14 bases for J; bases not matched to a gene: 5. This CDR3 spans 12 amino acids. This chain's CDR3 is CSVEITGGSLHF. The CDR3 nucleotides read TGCAGCGTTGAAATTACAGGGGGATCCCTCCACTTT.

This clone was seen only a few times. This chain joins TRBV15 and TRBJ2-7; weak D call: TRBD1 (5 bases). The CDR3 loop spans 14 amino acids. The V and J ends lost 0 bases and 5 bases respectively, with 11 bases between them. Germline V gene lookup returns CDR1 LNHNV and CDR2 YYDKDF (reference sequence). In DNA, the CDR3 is TGTGCCACCAGCAGAGATTACCCCAGGGACGAGCAGTACTTC. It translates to CATSRDYPRDEQYF.

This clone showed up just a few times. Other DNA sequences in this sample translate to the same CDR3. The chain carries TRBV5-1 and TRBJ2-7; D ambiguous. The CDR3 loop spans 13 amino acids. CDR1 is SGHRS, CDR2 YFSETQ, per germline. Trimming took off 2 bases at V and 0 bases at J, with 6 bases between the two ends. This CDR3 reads CASSLDNSYEQYF. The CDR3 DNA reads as TGCGCCAGCAGCTTAGACAACTCCTACGAGCAGTACTTC.

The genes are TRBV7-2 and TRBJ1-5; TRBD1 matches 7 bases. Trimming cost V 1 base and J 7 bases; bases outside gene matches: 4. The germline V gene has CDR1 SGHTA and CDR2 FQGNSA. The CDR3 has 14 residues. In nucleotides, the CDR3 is TGTGCCAGCAGCTTAGACCAGGGGGGCCAGCCCCAGCATTTT. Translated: CASSLDQGGQPQHF.

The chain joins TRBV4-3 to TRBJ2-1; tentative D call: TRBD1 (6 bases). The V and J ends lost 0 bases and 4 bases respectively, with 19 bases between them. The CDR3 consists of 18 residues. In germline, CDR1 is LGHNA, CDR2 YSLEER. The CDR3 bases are TGCGCCAGCAGCCAAGACTACCCCAGGGGAAATTTGTACAATGAGCAGTTCTTC. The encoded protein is CASSQDYPRGNLYNEQFF.

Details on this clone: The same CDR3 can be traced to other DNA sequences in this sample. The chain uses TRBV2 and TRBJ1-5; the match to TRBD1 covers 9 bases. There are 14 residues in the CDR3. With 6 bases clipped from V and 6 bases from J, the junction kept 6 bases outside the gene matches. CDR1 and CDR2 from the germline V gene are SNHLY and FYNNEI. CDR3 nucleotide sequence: TGTGCCAGCAGCGCCGGACAGGGGAGTCAGCCCCAGCATTTT. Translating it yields CASSAGQGSQPQHF.

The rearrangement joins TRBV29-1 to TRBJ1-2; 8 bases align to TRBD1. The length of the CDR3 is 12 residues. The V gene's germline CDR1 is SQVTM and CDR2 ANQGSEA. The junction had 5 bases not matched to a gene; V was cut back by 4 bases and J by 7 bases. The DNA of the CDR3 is TGCAGCGTTGCTGGACAGGGCACTGGCTACACCTTC. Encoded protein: CSVAGQGTGYTF.

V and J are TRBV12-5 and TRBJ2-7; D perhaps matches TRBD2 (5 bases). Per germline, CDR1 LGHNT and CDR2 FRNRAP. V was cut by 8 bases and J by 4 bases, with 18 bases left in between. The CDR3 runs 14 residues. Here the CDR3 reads CASLRESGVYEQYF. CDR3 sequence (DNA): TGTGCTAGTCTGAGGGAATCTGGAGTGTACGAGCAGTACTTC.

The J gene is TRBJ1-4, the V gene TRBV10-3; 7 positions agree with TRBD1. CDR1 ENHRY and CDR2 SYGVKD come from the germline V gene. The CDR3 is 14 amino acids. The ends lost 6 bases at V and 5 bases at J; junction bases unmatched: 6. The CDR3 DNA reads TGTGCCATCAGACCCGGGACAGAGAATGAAAAACTGTTTTTT. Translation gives CAIRPGTENEKLFF.

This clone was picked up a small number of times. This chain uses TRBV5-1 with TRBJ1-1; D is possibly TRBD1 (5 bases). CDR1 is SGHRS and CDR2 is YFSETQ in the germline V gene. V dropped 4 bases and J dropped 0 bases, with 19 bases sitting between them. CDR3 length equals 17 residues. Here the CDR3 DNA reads TGCGCCAGCAGCGTGGCTCCAGGGTTTGGGATGAACACTGAAGCTTTCTTT. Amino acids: CASSVAPGFGMNTEAFF.

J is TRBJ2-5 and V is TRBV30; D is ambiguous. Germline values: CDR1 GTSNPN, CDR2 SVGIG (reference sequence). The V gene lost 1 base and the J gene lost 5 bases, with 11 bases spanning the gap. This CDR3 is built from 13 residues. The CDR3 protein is CAWSATGRETQYF. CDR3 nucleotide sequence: TGTGCCTGGAGTGCGACGGGTAGGGAGACCCAGTACTTC.

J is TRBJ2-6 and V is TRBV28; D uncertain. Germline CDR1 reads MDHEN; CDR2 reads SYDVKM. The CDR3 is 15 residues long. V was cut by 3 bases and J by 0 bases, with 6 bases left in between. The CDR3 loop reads CASSFSSSGANVLTF. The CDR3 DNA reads TGTGCCAGCAGTTTCTCCAGCTCTGGGGCCAACGTCCTGACTTTC.

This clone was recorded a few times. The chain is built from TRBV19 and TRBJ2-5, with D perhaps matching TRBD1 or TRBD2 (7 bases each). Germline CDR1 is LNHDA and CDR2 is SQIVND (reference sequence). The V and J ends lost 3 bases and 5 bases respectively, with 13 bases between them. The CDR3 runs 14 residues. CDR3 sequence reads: CASSISGGGETQYF. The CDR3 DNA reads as TGTGCCAGTAGTATCTCAGGGGGAGGGGAGACCCAGTACTTC.